Below, 13 T cell receptor beta chains from the same sample are listed, as sequenced in a study of graft-versus-host responses after intestinal transplantation. Antigens of these TCRs are unknown. Profiled with immunoSEQ multiplex PCR; TCRdb holds only in-frame clones, not every one. The profile shows about 64,000 clones, roughly 90% of them singletons. Sequencing was performed on unstimulated CD8+ T cells sorted from spleen or lymph node cells, taken before transplant. All receptors come from a human donor who was the organ donor for an intestinal transplant.

On this clone itself: This sample also contains other DNA sequences that code for the same CDR3. V usage is TRBV27 and J usage is TRBJ2-7; D call uncertain. This CDR3 has 13 residues. The germline V gene has CDR1 MNHEY and CDR2 SMNVEV (reference sequence). V shed 6 bases and J shed 2 bases, with 11 bases lying between them. This chain's CDR3 is CASSSGPPYEQYF. The CDR3 region has the DNA TGTGCCAGCAGCTCTGGGCCTCCCTACGAGCAGTACTTC.

This chain links TRBV19 with TRBJ2-3; TRBD2 aligns across 11 bases. V was pared by 8 bases and J by 0 bases, with 10 bases of the junction left unmatched. This CDR3 comprises 17 residues. CDR1 and CDR2 from the germline V gene are LNHDA and SQIVND (reference sequence). The DNA of the CDR3 is TGTGCCAGTGATCTAGCGGGAGGAACTATTAGCACAGATACGCAGTATTTT. Protein product: CASDLAGGTISTDTQYF. The full variable domain, in which reference TRBV19 and TRBJ2-3 provide the parts outside the CDR3, is DGGITQSPKYLFRKEGQNVTLSCEQNLNHDAMYWYRQDPGQGLRLIYYSQIVNDFQKGDIAEGYSVSREKKESFPLTVTSAQKNPTAFYLCASDLAGGTISTDTQYFGPGTRLTVL.

The chain couples TRBV4-3 to TRBJ2-1; 8 bases match TRBD2. CDR3 size: 16 residues. The germline CDR1 and CDR2 sequences are LGHNA and YSLEER. J lost 6 bases, V lost 2 bases, and 9 bases had no gene match. CDR3 DNA sequence: TGCGCCAGCAGCCAACAACCGCGGGAGGTGTTCAATGAGCAGTTCTTC. Its translation: CASSQQPREVFNEQFF.

This chain uses TRBV27 with TRBJ2-7; 7 bases agree with TRBD1. CDR1 and CDR2 (germline): MNHEY, SMNVEV (reference sequence). V lost 6 bases, J lost 4 bases, and 9 bases stayed unmatched. This CDR3 comprises 14 residues. DNA for the CDR3: TGTGCCAGCAGCCCCGGGACAGCCTTATACGAGCAGTACTTC. This gives the protein CASSPGTALYEQYF.

The table lists this clone with a count of one. The rearrangement joins TRBV19 to TRBJ2-7; 8 positions agree with TRBD2. Trimming at V came to 3 bases and at J to 1 base, leaving 2 bases not matched to a gene. The CDR3 totals 14 residues. Germline V gene data show CDR1 as LNHDA and CDR2 as SQIVND (reference sequence). CDR3 in DNA: TGTGCCAGTAGTATTACTAGCGGATCCTACGAGCAGTACTTC. Protein: CASSITSGSYEQYF.

The rearrangement links TRBV5-5 to TRBJ1-1; D unclear. Germline V gene sequence: CDR1 SGHKS, CDR2 YYEKEE (reference sequence). Trimming removed 0 bases from V and 4 bases from J, with 7 bases in between. This CDR3 comprises 13 residues. CDR3 in DNA: TGTGCCAGCAGCTTGGGTACAGTCACTGAAGCTTTCTTT. This gives the protein CASSLGTVTEAFF.

The chain links TRBV18 to TRBJ1-2, with TRBD1 matching over 9 bases. The junction had 6 bases not matched to a gene; V was cut back by 4 bases and J by 3 bases. Per the germline V gene, CDR1 is KGHSH and CDR2 is LQKENI. This CDR3 is 15 amino acids long. The chain's CDR3 is CASSLHRGRHYGYTF. DNA for the CDR3: TGTGCCAGCTCACTACACAGGGGGCGCCACTATGGCTACACCTTC.

J is TRBJ2-2 and V is TRBV4-3; D might be TRBD2 (6 bases). This CDR3 has 16 residues. Germline loops: CDR1 LGHNA, CDR2 YSLEER. Trimming took 3 bases from V and 0 from J, leaving 11 bases between them. CDR3 bases: TGCGCCAGCAGCCACTTTAGCGGCGCGAACACCGGGGAGCTGTTTTTT. It yields the protein CASSHFSGANTGELFF.

The chain couples TRBV7-9 to TRBJ2-7, with D perhaps matching TRBD2 (6 bases). There are 12 residues in the CDR3. Germline values: CDR1 SEHNR, CDR2 FQNEAQ (reference sequence). Trimming shortened V by 4 bases and J by 2 bases, and 6 bases separated the two germline ends. CDR3 in DNA: TGTGCCAGCAGCTCGGGAGCCTACGAGCAGTACTTC. Its translation: CASSSGAYEQYF.

This chain uses TRBV9 with TRBJ1-2; 7 nucleotides align to TRBD1. V was pared by 0 bases and J by 8 bases, with 10 bases of the junction left unmatched. Germline loops: CDR1 SGDLS, CDR2 YYNGEE. CDR3 length: 15 amino acids. The CDR3: CASSVETTGIRGYTF. CDR3 nucleotides: TGTGCCAGCAGCGTAGAAACGACAGGGATTAGAGGCTACACCTTC. The entire variable domain, with the rest obtained from reference TRBV9 and TRBJ1-2, is as follows: DSGVTQTPKHLITATGQRVTLRCSPRSGDLSVYWYQQSLDQGLQFLIQYYNGEERAKGNILERFSAQQFPDLHSELNLSSLELGDSALYFCASSVETTGIRGYTFGSGTRLTVV.

A single count supports this clone. This chain joins TRBV9 and TRBJ1-2; 10 bases are shared with TRBD1. There are 13 residues in the CDR3. J lost 8 bases, V lost 3 bases, and 4 bases had no gene match. The germline V gene has CDR1 SGDLS and CDR2 YYNGEE. CDR3 in amino acids: CASSGQGAQGYTF. CDR3 DNA sequence: TGTGCCAGCAGCGGACAGGGGGCGCAGGGCTACACCTTC.

This clone was counted once. This sequence joins TRBV13 and TRBJ2-4; D perhaps matches TRBD2 (6 bases). The CDR3 is 15 amino acids. The V end was cut by 5 bases, the J end by 1 base, with 12 bases between. CDR1 is PRHDT and CDR2 is FYEKMQ in the germline V gene (reference sequence). CDR3 sequence: CASSPRRGAKNIQYF. Written as DNA, the CDR3 is TGTGCCAGCAGCCCAAGGAGGGGCGCCAAAAACATTCAGTACTTC.

This sequence joins TRBV7-3 and TRBJ2-1; D not resolved. Trimming removed 0 bases from V and 0 bases from J, with 9 bases in between. CDR1 is SGHTA, CDR2 FQGTGA, per germline. CDR3 size: 16 residues. The CDR3 region has the DNA TGTGCCAGCAGCTTAACGGCGTACAGCTCCTACAATGAGCAGTTCTTC. Its translation is CASSLTAYSSYNEQFF.